A single sample is the source of the 31 T cell receptor beta chains below, sequenced in a study of identical twins. TCRdb re-called the 5' RACE reads through MiXCR, storing one row per CDR3 protein. This sample has hundreds of thousands of distinct CDR3 sequences, with more than 20% found just once. These same records also appear under a second study, on yellow fever vaccine responses in identical twins.

The sample comprised CD4+ T cells sorted from blood. The receptors originated from a woman younger than 30 in good health.

This chain connects TRBV12-3 or TRBV12-4 to TRBJ2-1; 9 bases map to TRBD2. The J segment lost 7 bases and the V segment lost 4 bases, leaving 5 bases of the junction unmatched. The CDR3 extends over 14 amino acids. CDR3: CASSWAGGLNEQFF. The CDR3, as DNA: TGTGCCAGCAGTTGGGCGGGAGGGTTGAATGAGCAGTTCTTC.

This clonotype appeared many times. The chain recombines TRBV20-1 with TRBJ2-3; 12 bases agree with TRBD2. With 2 bases clipped from V and 4 bases from J, the junction kept 1 base outside the gene matches. Looked up from germline, CDR1 is DFQATT and CDR2 is SNEGSKA (reference sequence). The CDR3 is made up of 14 amino acids. DNA of the CDR3: TGCAGTGCTAGAACTAGCGGGAGGTCAGATACGCAGTATTTT. It translates to CSARTSGRSDTQYF.

The V and J genes are TRBV20-1 and TRBJ2-3; a possible D gene is TRBD2 (6 bases). The germline V gene encodes CDR1 DFQATT and CDR2 SNEGSKA (reference sequence). The CDR3 runs 17 residues. V was pared by 0 bases and J by 8 bases, with 24 bases between. CDR3 DNA sequence: TGCAGTGCTAGAGATCTACGGCAGGATGGAGGGCACGCTACGCAGTATTTT. It yields the protein CSARDLRQDGGHATQYF.

The table lists this clonotype with a few counts. This chain uses TRBV20-1 with TRBJ1-6; tentatively, D is TRBD1 (5 bases). This CDR3 has 13 amino acids. The germline V gene encodes CDR1 DFQATT and CDR2 SNEGSKA (reference sequence). V lost 6 bases and J lost 12, with 18 bases in between. The CDR3 loop reads CSARGDWTEPLHF. CDR3 DNA: TGCAGTGCCCGGGGGGATTGGACGGAACCCCTCCACTTT.

This clonotype was seen more than once but under ten times. The chain employs TRBV12-3 or TRBV12-4 and TRBJ2-7; no definite D call. The CDR3 sequence is 13 residues long. The V and J ends lost 2 bases and 7 bases respectively, with 12 bases between them. This CDR3 reads CASSLRARHEQYF. CDR3 nucleotides: TGTGCCAGCAGTTTACGGGCCAGACATGAGCAGTACTTC.

The chain is built from TRBV10-1 and TRBJ2-1; no reliable D call. The CDR3 totals 14 residues. Germline values: CDR1 WNHNN, CDR2 SYGVQD (reference sequence). Trimming took 3 bases from V and 0 from J, leaving 6 bases between them. Written as DNA, the CDR3 is TGCGCCAGCAGTGATACGGTCTCCTACAATGAGCAGTTCTTC. Amino acids: CASSDTVSYNEQFF.

This chain joins TRBV29-1 and TRBJ2-3; TRBD2 matches 10 bases. CDR1 is SQVTM and CDR2 is ANQGSEA in the germline V gene. With 7 bases clipped from V and 5 bases from J, the junction kept 12 bases outside the gene matches. There are 15 residues in the CDR3. In DNA, the CDR3 is TGCAGCGCGATCCTCTTGGTAGCGGGGGGAGATACGCAGTATTTT. It is translated as CSAILLVAGGDTQYF.

The chain recombines TRBV20-1 with TRBJ2-1, with 7 bases identical to TRBD1. This CDR3 region has 16 residues. Germline CDR1 DFQATT, CDR2 SNEGSKA (reference sequence). With 3 bases clipped from V and 4 bases from J, the junction kept 12 bases outside the gene matches. In nucleotides, the CDR3 is TGCAGTGCTAGCCGGAACAGGGGCGAGGGGTACAATGAGCAGTTCTTC. This gives the protein CSASRNRGEGYNEQFF.

The chain combines TRBV7-9 with TRBJ2-3; 10 bases match TRBD2. This CDR3 is 16 amino acids long. In germline, CDR1 is SEHNR, CDR2 FQNEAQ (reference sequence). Trimming took 5 bases from V and 6 from J; bases not matched to a gene: 11. This CDR3 is CASSPRALAGADTQYF. The DNA for the CDR3 is TGTGCCAGCAGCCCCCGTGCGCTAGCGGGAGCGGATACGCAGTATTTT. Combining the CDR3 with reference TRBV7-9 and TRBJ2-3 gives the whole variable domain DTGVSQNPRHKITKRGQNVTFRCDPISEHNRLYWYRQTLGQGPEFLTYFQNEAQLEKSRLLSDRFSAERPKGSFSTLEIQRTEQGDSAMYLCASSPRALAGADTQYFGPGTRLTVL.

This clonotype was seen a few times. The V call is TRBV11-2, the J call TRBJ2-3, with TRBD2 matching 9 bases. The junction had 10 bases not matched to a gene; V was cut back by 5 bases and J by 7 bases. CDR1 SGHAT and CDR2 FQNNGV come from the germline V gene. The CDR3 length is 15 residues. The CDR3 DNA reads as TGTGCCAGCAGCCCTGTAGCGGGAGCATTACATACGCAGTATTTT. Its protein product is CASSPVAGALHTQYF. Full variable domain (outside the CDR3, taken from reference TRBV11-2 and TRBJ2-3): EAGVAQSPRYKIIEKRQSVAFWCNPISGHATLYWYQQILGQGPKLLIQFQNNGVVDDSQLPKDRFSAERLKGVDSTLKIQPAKLEDSAVYLCASSPVAGALHTQYFGPGTRLTVL.

This chain uses TRBV25-1 with TRBJ2-7; 8 nucleotides align to TRBD1. The CDR3 totals 15 residues. With 3 bases clipped from V and 0 bases from J, the junction kept 4 bases outside the gene matches. CDR1 MGHDK and CDR2 SYGVNS come from the germline V gene. CDR3 bases: TGTGCCAGCAGTGAGTCCGGGACAGGCTCCTACGAGCAGTACTTC. Amino acids: CASSESGTGSYEQYF.

This clonotype was detected once. V usage is TRBV6-1 and J usage is TRBJ2-5; TRBD1 matches at 9 bases. Germline-derived CDR1 and CDR2 are MNHNS and SASEGT. This CDR3 comprises 17 residues. V shed 7 bases, J shed 2 bases, and the junction held 14 bases outside the gene matches. As DNA, the CDR3 is TGTGCCAGCATCAGAAGTGTGGGACAGGGTCTTCAAGAGACCCAGTACTTC. Its translation: CASIRSVGQGLQETQYF.

This clonotype was observed a few times. J is TRBJ2-7 and V is TRBV4-1, with 7 bases fitting TRBD2. V lost 1 base, J lost 0 bases, and 6 bases stayed unmatched. Germline values: CDR1 MGHRA, CDR2 YSYEKL. This CDR3 is built from 16 residues. CDR3: CASSQGGSLTSYEQYF. For the CDR3, the DNA is TGCGCCAGCAGCCAAGGCGGGAGCCTCACCTCCTACGAGCAGTACTTC.

This clonotype was observed a handful of times. The chain carries TRBV28 and TRBJ2-2; maybe TRBD2 (6 bases). The CDR3 runs to 16 residues. V gave up 3 bases and J gave up 1 base, with 12 bases separating them. From germline, CDR1 is MDHEN and CDR2 SYDVKM. The CDR3 DNA is TGTGCCAGCAGTTTGGCTAGCGCATGGAACACCGGGGAGCTGTTTTTT. Amino acids: CASSLASAWNTGELFF.

The table lists this clonotype with a few counts. The CDR3 here is CASSLALTGGRTEAFF. Here the CDR3 DNA reads TGTGCCAGCAGTTTAGCGCTAACGGGGGGGCGAACTGAAGCTTTCTTT. The V and J genes are TRBV12-3 or TRBV12-4 and TRBJ1-1; D perhaps matches TRBD1 (6 bases). The length of the CDR3 is 16 residues. With 0 bases removed from V and 5 bases from J, the gap between germline ends came to 16 bases.

The chain carries TRBV11-2 and TRBJ2-5; TRBD1 might be the D (6 bases). The CDR3 runs 18 residues. V was pared by 0 bases and J by 0 bases, with 17 bases between. Germline V gives CDR1 SGHAT, CDR2 FQNNGV. CDR3 in amino acids: CASSLEGAGARNQETQYF. In nucleotides, the CDR3 is TGTGCCAGCAGCTTAGAGGGGGCAGGGGCCAGGAACCAAGAGACCCAGTACTTC. Full variable domain (missing parts from reference TRBV11-2 and TRBJ2-5): EAGVAQSPRYKIIEKRQSVAFWCNPISGHATLYWYQQILGQGPKLLIQFQNNGVVDDSQLPKDRFSAERLKGVDSTLKIQPAKLEDSAVYLCASSLEGAGARNQETQYFGPGTRLLVL.

This clonotype was detected a few times. The chain joins TRBV24-1 to TRBJ2-1, with unresolved D. CDR3 length equals 13 residues. The germline V gene has CDR1 KGHDR and CDR2 SFDVKD. V dropped 0 bases and J dropped 12 bases, with 11 bases sitting between them. DNA for the CDR3: TGTGCCACCAGTGATTTGGGGCAGATGGGGCAGTTCTTC. It encodes CATSDLGQMGQFF.

This clonotype occurred a few times. This chain joins TRBV20-1 and TRBJ2-1; D is tentatively TRBD1 or TRBD2 (6 bases each). CDR1 is DFQATT, CDR2 SNEGSKA, per germline (reference sequence). Deletions cut 6 bases from V and 7 bases from J, with 22 bases between. There are 15 residues in the CDR3. CDR3 sequence reads: CSARRGGTSGNEQFF. The CDR3 coding sequence is TGCAGTGCCAGGCGAGGGGGGACAAGTGGGAATGAGCAGTTCTTC.

The chain employs TRBV12-3 or TRBV12-4 and TRBJ1-2; no clear D gene. The CDR3 consists of 14 residues. Deletions cut 6 bases from V and 2 bases from J, with 13 bases between. CDR3 coding DNA: TGTGCCAGCAGGTTGGACGGAACGAACTATGGCTACACCTTC. Its translation is CASRLDGTNYGYTF.

The chain is built from TRBV15 and TRBJ2-7; D remains ambiguous. Per the germline V gene, CDR1 is LNHNV and CDR2 is YYDKDF (reference sequence). The CDR3 contains 14 residues. Trimming removed 0 bases from V and 3 bases from J, with 9 bases in between. Here the CDR3 reads CATSRDNSGYEQYF. The CDR3 DNA reads as TGTGCCACCAGCAGAGATAACTCCGGCTACGAGCAGTACTTC. The full variable domain, rest sourced from reference TRBV15 and TRBJ2-7, is DAMVIQNPRYQVTQFGKPVTLSCSQTLNHNVMYWYQQKSSQAPKLLFHYYDKDFNNEADTPDNFQSRRPNTSFCFLDIRSPGLGDTAMYLCATSRDNSGYEQYFGPGTRLTVT.

The chain uses TRBV5-1 and TRBJ2-5, with 7 bases that match TRBD2. The length of the CDR3 is 16 residues. Trimming cost V 4 bases and J 5 bases; bases outside gene matches: 14. CDR1 is SGHRS and CDR2 is YFSETQ in the germline V gene. CDR3 protein: CASSVGGWRLGETQYF. In DNA form, the CDR3 reads TGCGCCAGCAGCGTGGGAGGGTGGCGATTAGGGGAGACCCAGTACTTC.

In DNA form, the CDR3 reads TGTGCCAGCAGCTTGTCACAGCGGTCCGGCGGGGAGCTGTTTTTT. This gives the protein CASSLSQRSGGELFF. The J gene is TRBJ2-2, the V gene TRBV5-6; D may be TRBD2 (5 bases). The V end lost 1 base, the J end lost 7 bases, and 14 bases lay between the germline ends. Germline V gene sequence: CDR1 SGHDT, CDR2 YYEEEE. The CDR3 runs to 15 residues.

This clonotype showed up just a few times. The chain uses TRBV27 and TRBJ2-2; no clear D. Trimming pared 4 bases from V and 6 bases from J, leaving 15 bases between. Germline V gene sequence: CDR1 MNHEY, CDR2 SMNVEV (reference sequence). The CDR3 is made up of 15 amino acids. CDR3 protein: CASSWYLGKAGELFF. The CDR3, as DNA: TGTGCCAGCAGTTGGTATCTGGGGAAGGCCGGGGAGCTGTTTTTT.

J is TRBJ2-3 and V is TRBV20-1; D gene unclear. Germline V CDR1 and CDR2: DFQATT, SNEGSKA (reference sequence). The V gene lost 3 bases and the J gene lost 3 bases, with 7 bases spanning the gap. The length of the CDR3 is 12 residues. The chain's CDR3 is CSARTITDTQYF. The CDR3 DNA is TGCAGTGCTAGGACCATTACAGATACGCAGTATTTT.

The chain couples TRBV29-1 to TRBJ2-1, with D perhaps TRBD2 (6 bases). The V end lost 4 bases, the J end lost 6 bases, and 13 bases lay between the germline ends. The CDR3 loop spans 13 amino acids. CDR1 and CDR2 from the germline V gene are SQVTM and ANQGSEA. As DNA, the CDR3 is TGCAGCGTTGTGGCTAGCGCACTCAATGAGCAGTTCTTC. Protein sequence: CSVVASALNEQFF.

This clonotype was counted a few times. V gene TRBV11-3 combines with J gene TRBJ2-3; 10 bases agree with TRBD2. The germline CDR1 and CDR2 sequences are SGHNT and YENEEA. Trimming took 4 bases from V and 9 from J; bases not matched to a gene: 4. The CDR3 has 13 amino acids. The CDR3 bases are TGTGCCAGCAGCTACGGAGCGGGAGGGACGCAGTATTTT. Protein sequence: CASSYGAGGTQYF.

The chain links TRBV4-2 to TRBJ1-2; 7 bases agree with TRBD1. Trimming cost V 2 bases and J 4 bases; bases outside gene matches: 10. Germline loops: CDR1 LGHNA, CDR2 YNFKEQ. The CDR3 runs to 16 residues. CDR3 in amino acids: CASSQYHDRDSYGYTF. DNA of the CDR3: TGTGCCAGCAGCCAATACCACGACAGGGATAGCTATGGCTACACCTTC.

This clonotype was picked up a small number of times. This chain uses TRBV10-3 with TRBJ2-3; D is uncertain. The CDR3 contains 12 residues. Trimming stripped 10 bases from V and 9 bases from J, with 17 bases between. CDR1 is ENHRY, CDR2 SYGVKD, per germline. CDR3 residues: CATSEGRMTQYF. CDR3 nucleotide sequence: TGTGCCACCTCGGAAGGCCGGATGACGCAGTATTTT.

This clonotype was seen a handful of times. This chain connects TRBV18 to TRBJ2-1, with 10 positions matching TRBD1. The V gene's germline CDR1 is KGHSH and CDR2 LQKENI. The J segment lost 0 bases and the V segment lost 3 bases, leaving 11 bases of the junction unmatched. CDR3 length: 19 amino acids. The CDR3 here is CASSPWDRGPTSSYNEQFF. CDR3 DNA sequence: TGTGCCAGCTCACCGTGGGACAGGGGCCCGACGAGCTCCTACAATGAGCAGTTCTTC.

This clonotype was recorded a few times. This chain joins TRBV20-1 and TRBJ2-3, with 9 bases lining up with TRBD2. J was trimmed by 0 bases and V by 3 bases; bases with no gene match: 7. The CDR3 length is 16 residues. Germline V lookup: CDR1 DFQATT, CDR2 SNEGSKA (reference sequence). As DNA, the CDR3 is TGCAGTGCTAGGGACGCTAGCGGGGCTAGCACAGATACGCAGTATTTT. It is translated as CSARDASGASTDTQYF.

There are a few counts of this clonotype. The chain has TRBV5-1 and TRBJ2-7, with D perhaps TRBD2 (6 bases). From germline, CDR1 is SGHRS and CDR2 YFSETQ. V lost 4 bases, J lost 1 base, and 15 bases lay in between. This CDR3 spans 15 amino acids. The CDR3 DNA reads as TGCGCCAGCAGCCCAAGCGGGCAGCTTTCCTACGAGCAGTACTTC. Residues: CASSPSGQLSYEQYF.